This TCR beta chain was captured in a study of cytomegalovirus exposure and HLA in healthy donors. Trimming shortened V by 5 bases and J by 0 bases, and 14 bases separated the two germline ends. The CDR3 has 16 residues. Germline V gene data show CDR1 as MGHRA and CDR2 as YSYEKL. Primers: 60 Vbeta forward and 13 Jbeta reverse. Sequencing used immunoSEQ multiplex PCR; TCRdb keeps in-frame clones, though not all of them. The table lists around 130,000 clones, around 79% of them singletons. This clone occurred a few times. The material sequenced was PBMCs. This chain joins TRBV4-1 and TRBJ1-3; TRBD1 is a possible D gene (5 bases). This TCR was recovered from a woman aged 18 to 35 in good health and CMV-seronegative. DNA for the CDR3: TGCGCCAGCAGCTCCTGGGGCTCCCGCTCTGGAAACACCATATATTTT. Translating it yields CASSSWGSRSGNTIYF.